Sequencing of this TCR beta chain was carried out in a study of cytomegalovirus exposure and HLA in healthy donors. Study context: An early release of data contained roughly 86 million unique TCRs, which came from HLA-typed donors.

Turning to this clone: Its antigen remains unknown.

Primers for the PCR totalled 60 Vbeta and 13 Jbeta. TCRdb's table, derived via immunoSEQ multiplex PCR, lists solely in-frame clones and lacks some. The repertoire holds roughly 190,000 clones, with roughly four fifths as singletons. Notes on the study in general: Through in vitro validation, three CMV-associated chains were shown to be specific for CMV antigens.

Material: PBMCs. This clonotype was obtained from a woman between 18 and 30 years old in good health and CMV-seronegative.

The CDR3 spells CASSRTRGYEQYF. For the CDR3, the DNA is TGCGCCAGCAGTAGGACTAGGGGCTACGAGCAGTACTTC. The chain joins TRBV5-1 to TRBJ2-7; 7 bases fit TRBD2. The V segment lost 5 bases and the J segment 3 bases; nucleotides outside the gene matches: 5. Germline V CDR1 and CDR2: SGHRS, YFSETQ. The CDR3 totals 13 residues.